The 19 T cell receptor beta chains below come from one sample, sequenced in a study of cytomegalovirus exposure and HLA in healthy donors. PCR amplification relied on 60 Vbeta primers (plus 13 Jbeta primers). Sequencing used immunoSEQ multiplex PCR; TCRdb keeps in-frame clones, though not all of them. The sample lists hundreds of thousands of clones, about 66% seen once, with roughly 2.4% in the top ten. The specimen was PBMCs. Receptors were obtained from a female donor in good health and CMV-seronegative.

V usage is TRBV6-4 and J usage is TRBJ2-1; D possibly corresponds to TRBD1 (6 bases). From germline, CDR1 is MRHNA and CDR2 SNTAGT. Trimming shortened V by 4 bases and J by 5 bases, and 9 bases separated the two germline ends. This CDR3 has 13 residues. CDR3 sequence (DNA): TGTGCCAGCAGTGGGACAGACAACAATGAGCAGTTCTTC. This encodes CASSGTDNNEQFF.

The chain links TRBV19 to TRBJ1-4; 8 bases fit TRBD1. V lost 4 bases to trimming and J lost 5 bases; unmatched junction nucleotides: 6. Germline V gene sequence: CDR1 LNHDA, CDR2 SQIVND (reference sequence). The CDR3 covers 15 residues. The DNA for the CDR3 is TGTGCCAGTAGTAACCACAGGGGGTTAAATGAAAAACTGTTTTTT. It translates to CASSNHRGLNEKLFF.

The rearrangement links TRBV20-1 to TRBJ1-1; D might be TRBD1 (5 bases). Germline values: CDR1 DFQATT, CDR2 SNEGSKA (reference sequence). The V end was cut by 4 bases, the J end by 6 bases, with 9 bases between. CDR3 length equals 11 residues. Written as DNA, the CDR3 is TGCAGTGCTAAGGGGCAGCCTGAAGCTTTCTTT. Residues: CSAKGQPEAFF.

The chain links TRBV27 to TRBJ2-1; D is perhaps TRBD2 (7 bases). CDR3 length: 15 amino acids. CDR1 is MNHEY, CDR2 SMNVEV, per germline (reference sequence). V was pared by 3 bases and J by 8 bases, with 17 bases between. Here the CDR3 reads CASSFLEGGGYEQFF. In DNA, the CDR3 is TGTGCCAGCAGTTTTCTCGAGGGAGGGGGGTATGAGCAGTTCTTC.

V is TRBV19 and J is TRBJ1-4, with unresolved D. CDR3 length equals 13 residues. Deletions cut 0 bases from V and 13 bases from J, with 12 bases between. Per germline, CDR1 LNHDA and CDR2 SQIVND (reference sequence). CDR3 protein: CASSIDSLRGLFF. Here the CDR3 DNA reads TGTGCCAGTAGTATAGACAGCCTCCGAGGACTGTTTTTT.

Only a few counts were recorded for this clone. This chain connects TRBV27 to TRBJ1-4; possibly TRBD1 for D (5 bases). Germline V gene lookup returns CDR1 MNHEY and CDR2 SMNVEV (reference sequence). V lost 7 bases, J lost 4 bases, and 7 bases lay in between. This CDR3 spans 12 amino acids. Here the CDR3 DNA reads TGTGCCAGCAAGGGGAATAATGAAAAACTGTTTTTT. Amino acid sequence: CASKGNNEKLFF.

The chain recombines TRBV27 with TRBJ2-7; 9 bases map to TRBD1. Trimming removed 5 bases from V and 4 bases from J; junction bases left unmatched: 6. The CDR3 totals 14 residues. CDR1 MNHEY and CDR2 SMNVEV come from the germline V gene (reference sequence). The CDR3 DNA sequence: TGTGCCAGCAGTCCAGGACAGGGGATGTACGAGCAGTACTTC. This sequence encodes CASSPGQGMYEQYF.

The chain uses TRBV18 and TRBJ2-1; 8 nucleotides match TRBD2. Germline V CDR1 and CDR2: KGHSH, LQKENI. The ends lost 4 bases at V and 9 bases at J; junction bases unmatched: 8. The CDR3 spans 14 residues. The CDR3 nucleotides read TGTGCCAGCTCACAAGGACTAGCTAGCGGTGAGCAGTTCTTC. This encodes CASSQGLASGEQFF.

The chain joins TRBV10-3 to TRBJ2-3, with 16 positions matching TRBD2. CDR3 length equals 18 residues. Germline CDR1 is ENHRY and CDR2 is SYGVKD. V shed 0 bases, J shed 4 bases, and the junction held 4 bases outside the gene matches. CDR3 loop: CAISESKGLAGGADTQYF. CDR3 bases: TGTGCCATCAGTGAGTCGAAGGGACTAGCGGGAGGGGCAGATACGCAGTATTTT.

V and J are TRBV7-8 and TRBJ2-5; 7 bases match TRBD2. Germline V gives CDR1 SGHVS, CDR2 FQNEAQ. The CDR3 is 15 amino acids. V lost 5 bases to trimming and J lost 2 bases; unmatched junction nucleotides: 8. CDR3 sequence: CASSQRGSVQETQYF. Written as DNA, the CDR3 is TGTGCCAGCAGCCAGCGGGGATCAGTTCAAGAGACCCAGTACTTC.

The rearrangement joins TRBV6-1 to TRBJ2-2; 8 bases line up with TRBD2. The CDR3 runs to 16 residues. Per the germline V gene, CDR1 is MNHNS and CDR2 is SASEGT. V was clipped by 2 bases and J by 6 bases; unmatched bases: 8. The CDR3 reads CASSEFSGNRAGELFF. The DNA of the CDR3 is TGTGCCAGCAGTGAATTTAGCGGGAACCGGGCCGGGGAGCTGTTTTTT.

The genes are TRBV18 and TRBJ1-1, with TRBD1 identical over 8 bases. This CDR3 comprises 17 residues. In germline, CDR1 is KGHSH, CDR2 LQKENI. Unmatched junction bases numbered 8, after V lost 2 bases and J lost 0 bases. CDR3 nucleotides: TGTGCCAGCTCACCATTCCGGGACAGGAAAATGAACACTGAAGCTTTCTTT. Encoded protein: CASSPFRDRKMNTEAFF.

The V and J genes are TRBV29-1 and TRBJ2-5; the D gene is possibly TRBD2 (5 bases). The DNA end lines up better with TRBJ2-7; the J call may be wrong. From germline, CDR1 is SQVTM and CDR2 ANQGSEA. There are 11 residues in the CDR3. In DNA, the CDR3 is TGCAGCCTTAAAGACGGACTCGAGCAGTACTTC. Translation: CSLKDGLEQYF.

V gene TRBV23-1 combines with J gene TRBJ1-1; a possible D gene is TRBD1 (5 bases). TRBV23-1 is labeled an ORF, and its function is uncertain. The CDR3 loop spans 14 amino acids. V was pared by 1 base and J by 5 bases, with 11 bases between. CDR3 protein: CASSQWEGRTEAFF. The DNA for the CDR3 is TGCGCCAGCAGTCAATGGGAGGGGAGGACTGAAGCTTTCTTT.

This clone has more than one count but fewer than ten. The CDR3 sequence is CASSPFSQENTEAFF. Written as DNA, the CDR3 is TGTGCCAGCAGCCCCTTTTCACAGGAGAACACTGAAGCTTTCTTT. The rearrangement links TRBV9 to TRBJ1-1; a possible D gene is TRBD1 (5 bases). Trimming pared 4 bases from V and 1 base from J, leaving 14 bases between. Germline-derived CDR1 and CDR2 are SGDLS and YYNGEE. This CDR3 is 15 amino acids long.

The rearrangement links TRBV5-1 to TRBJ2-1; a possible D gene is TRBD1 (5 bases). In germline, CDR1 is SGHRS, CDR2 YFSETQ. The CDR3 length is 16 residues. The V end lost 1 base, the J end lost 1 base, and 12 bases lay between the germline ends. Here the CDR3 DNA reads TGCGCCAGCAGCTTGAGTACAGGATCATCCTACAATGAGCAGTTCTTC. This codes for CASSLSTGSSYNEQFF.

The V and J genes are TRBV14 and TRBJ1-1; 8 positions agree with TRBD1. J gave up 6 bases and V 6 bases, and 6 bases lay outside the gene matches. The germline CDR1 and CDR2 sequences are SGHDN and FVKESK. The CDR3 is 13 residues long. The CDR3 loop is CASSLTGGSEAFF. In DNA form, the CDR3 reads TGTGCCAGCAGTCTAACAGGGGGGTCTGAAGCTTTCTTT.

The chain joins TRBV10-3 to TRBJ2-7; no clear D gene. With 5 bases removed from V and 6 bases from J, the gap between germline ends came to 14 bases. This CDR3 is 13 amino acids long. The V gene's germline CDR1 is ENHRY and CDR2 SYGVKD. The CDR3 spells CAISQELSGEQYF. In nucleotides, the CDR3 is TGTGCCATCAGTCAAGAGCTATCGGGCGAGCAGTACTTC.

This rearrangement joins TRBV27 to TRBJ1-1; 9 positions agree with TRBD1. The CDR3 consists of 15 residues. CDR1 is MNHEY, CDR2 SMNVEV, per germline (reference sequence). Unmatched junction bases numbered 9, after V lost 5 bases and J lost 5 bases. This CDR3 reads CASSIRQGVGTEAFF. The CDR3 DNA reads TGTGCCAGCAGTATCCGACAGGGGGTCGGAACTGAAGCTTTCTTT.